Following are 13 T cell receptor beta chains from one sample sequenced in a study of T cells after yellow fever vaccination. Using its own MiXCR run on the 5' RACE reads, TCRdb lists one record per CDR3 protein. The sample yields just under 600,000 distinct CDR3 sequences, roughly 13% seen once. The sample consisted of PBMCs, taken on the day of the yellow fever booster vaccination. The receptors stem from a man aged 25-45 years who received the YFV17D yellow fever vaccine.

This clonotype was picked up a small number of times. The chain joins TRBV7-9 to TRBJ1-2; 7 positions agree with TRBD1. Unmatched junction bases numbered 7, after V lost 5 bases and J lost 4 bases. CDR1 and CDR2 from the germline V gene are SEHNR and FQNEAQ (reference sequence). CDR3 length: 14 amino acids. Written as DNA, the CDR3 is TGTGCCAGCAGCCCGTCCCGGGACAGCTATGGCTACACCTTC. Its translation: CASSPSRDSYGYTF.

Many counts were recorded for this clonotype. The chain recombines TRBV7-2 with TRBJ2-3; unclear D gene. Trimming took 5 bases from V and 2 from J, leaving 8 bases between them. The CDR3 has 13 residues. Germline CDR1 SGHTA, CDR2 FQGNSA. Here the CDR3 reads CASSLRLTDTQYF. The CDR3, as DNA: TGTGCCAGCAGCCTCAGGCTCACAGATACGCAGTATTTT.

The gene calls are TRBV3-1 and TRBJ1-1, with D unclear. The CDR3 runs to 16 residues. V was clipped by 0 bases and J by 0 bases, with 11 bases between them. Germline V gene sequence: CDR1 LGHDT, CDR2 YNNKEL (reference sequence). CDR3 coding DNA: TGTGCCAGCAGCCAAGATCCCGGGATCCTGAACACTGAAGCTTTCTTT. Protein: CASSQDPGILNTEAFF.

The chain is built from TRBV7-9 and TRBJ2-1; no firm D call. Germline values: CDR1 SEHNR, CDR2 FQNEAQ (reference sequence). This CDR3 region has 13 residues. The CDR3 bases are TGTGTTCTGGAAGCCAGCTCCTACAATGAGCAGTTCTTC. It translates to CVLEASSYNEQFF.

This clonotype appeared a few times. This rearrangement joins TRBV7-2 to TRBJ2-3; 10 bases are shared with TRBD2. Germline V CDR1 and CDR2: SGHTA, FQGNSA. The CDR3 has 17 residues. After removal of 4 bases from V and 2 bases from J, the junction contained 9 bases not matched to a gene. The CDR3 here is CASSSGLAEIFTDTQYF. CDR3 bases: TGTGCCAGCAGCTCCGGACTAGCGGAGATTTTCACAGATACGCAGTATTTT.

This clonotype was seen a few times. The genes are TRBV12-3 or TRBV12-4 and TRBJ1-1, with D hard to call. This CDR3 contains 11 residues. Deletions cut 6 bases from V and 5 bases from J, with 7 bases between. CDR3 DNA sequence: TGTGCCAGCAGGCAAGAGACTGAAGCTTTCTTT. Protein: CASRQETEAFF.

This clonotype was seen more than once but under ten times. J is TRBJ2-7 and V is TRBV12-3 or TRBV12-4; no clear D. V was clipped by 6 bases and J by 6 bases, with 9 bases between them. The CDR3 is 11 residues long. CDR3 amino acids: CASRLVGEQYF. The CDR3 DNA sequence: TGTGCCAGCAGGCTCGTTGGCGAGCAGTACTTC.

This clonotype was observed a handful of times. The chain carries TRBV20-1 and TRBJ1-1; 7 positions agree with TRBD1. CDR1 is DFQATT and CDR2 is SNEGSKA in the germline V gene (reference sequence). V lost 2 bases, J lost 4 bases, and 7 bases stayed unmatched. This CDR3 spans 14 amino acids. DNA of the CDR3: TGCAGTGCTAGACAGGGACAGTCTTTCACTGAAGCTTTCTTT. Translation: CSARQGQSFTEAFF.

This clonotype was detected only a few times. The CDR3 DNA reads TGTGCCAGCAGTTACTCGACAGGGGACTCCGGGGATACGCAGTATTTT. Protein sequence: CASSYSTGDSGDTQYF. This chain links TRBV6-5 with TRBJ2-3, with 8 nucleotides matching TRBD1. Trimming cost V 0 bases and J 6 bases; bases outside gene matches: 8. The CDR3 loop spans 16 amino acids. Germline values: CDR1 MNHEY, CDR2 SVGAGI.

This clonotype was counted between two and nine times. This chain links TRBV5-1 with TRBJ1-5; D not certain. Germline loops: CDR1 SGHRS, CDR2 YFSETQ. The CDR3 covers 15 residues. V was cut by 0 bases and J by 0 bases, with 7 bases left in between. The CDR3 DNA reads as TGCGCCAGCAGCTTGGGGCAGCATAGCAATCAGCCCCAGCATTTT. It yields the protein CASSLGQHSNQPQHF.

The chain links TRBV30 to TRBJ2-1; TRBD2 matches 9 bases. The trim removed 6 bases at V and 4 bases at J, leaving 4 bases unmatched. In germline, CDR1 is GTSNPN, CDR2 SVGIG (reference sequence). The CDR3 spans 13 residues. The CDR3: CACSTSGYNEQFF. For the CDR3, the DNA is TGTGCCTGCTCGACTAGCGGTTACAATGAGCAGTTCTTC. Full variable domain (remainder filled in from reference TRBV30 and TRBJ2-1): SQTIHQWPATLVQPVGSPLSLECTVEGTSNPNLYWYRQAAGRGLQLLFYSVGIGQISSEVPQNLSASRPQDRQFILSSKKLLLSDSGFYLCACSTSGYNEQFFGPGTRLTVL.

The CDR3 spells CASKGEPVNLNIQYF. CDR3 nucleotides: TGTGCCAGCAAGGGGGAGCCGGTTAACTTGAACATTCAGTACTTC. The rearrangement joins TRBV2 to TRBJ2-4; D possibly corresponds to TRBD1 (6 bases). Germline-derived CDR1 and CDR2 are SNHLY and FYNNEI. V lost 7 bases and J lost 7, with 20 bases in between. The CDR3 covers 15 residues.

The chain joins TRBV3-1 to TRBJ2-7, with D possibly being TRBD1 (5 bases). The CDR3 sequence is 14 residues long. Trimming shortened V by 4 bases and J by 2 bases, and 12 bases separated the two germline ends. Germline-derived CDR1 and CDR2 are LGHDT and YNNKEL (reference sequence). CDR3 sequence (DNA): TGTGCCAGCAGCCCTCGACAGACAACCTACGAGCAGTACTTC. Residues: CASSPRQTTYEQYF.